The 32 T cell receptor beta chains presented below share a single source sample, sequenced in a study of control samples from healthy donors and cancer patients. Assay used: immunoSEQ multiplex PCR; TCRdb lists only in-frame clones, some missing. The sample has some 150,000 clones, approximately 92% seen once. Sequenced: blood. The source is a woman in her sixties in good health.

The chain combines TRBV5-1 with TRBJ1-3; D not resolved. This CDR3 region has 19 residues. The germline V and J ends were trimmed by 0 bases and 0 bases, with 19 bases remaining between them. Germline V CDR1 and CDR2: SGHRS, YFSETQ. The CDR3: CASSLEPGSLLTSGNTIYF. As DNA, the CDR3 is TGCGCCAGCAGCTTGGAGCCGGGCTCCCTGTTGACCTCTGGAAACACCATATATTTT.

The chain has TRBV5-1 and TRBJ1-1; TRBD1 matches at 7 bases. The length of the CDR3 is 14 residues. V was pared by 4 bases and J by 8 bases, with 11 bases of the junction left unmatched. CDR1 and CDR2 (germline): SGHRS, YFSETQ. CDR3 nucleotide sequence: TGCGCCAGCAGCCTGGGACAGTACAGGCAGGAAGCTTTCTTT. It encodes CASSLGQYRQEAFF.

In its sample, this clone was seen once. V is TRBV30 and J is TRBJ1-1, with no clear D. Trimming pared 3 bases from V and 2 bases from J, leaving 10 bases between. The CDR3 loop spans 13 amino acids. Germline-derived CDR1 and CDR2 are GTSNPN and SVGIG (reference sequence). The CDR3 coding sequence is TGTGCCTGGAGCCTAGAGGTAAACACTGAAGCTTTCTTT. Its translation is CAWSLEVNTEAFF. Drawing the rest from reference TRBV30 and TRBJ1-1, the complete variable domain is SQTIHQWPATLVQPVGSPLSLECTVEGTSNPNLYWYRQAAGRGLQLLFYSVGIGQISSEVPQNLSASRPQDRQFILSSKKLLLSDSGFYLCAWSLEVNTEAFFGQGTRLTVV.

The chain is built from TRBV5-5 and TRBJ2-1; 7 bases line up with TRBD1. The germline gives CDR1 SGHKS, CDR2 YYEKEE (reference sequence). The V gene end was trimmed by 0 bases and the J gene end by 2 bases; junction bases not matched to a gene: 2. This CDR3 region has 15 residues. The CDR3: CASSLDRGTYNEQFF. CDR3 sequence (DNA): TGTGCCAGCAGCTTGGACAGGGGCACCTACAATGAGCAGTTCTTC.

The chain recombines TRBV10-3 with TRBJ2-1; D is unresolved. The CDR3 extends over 14 amino acids. V shed 6 bases and J shed 7 bases, with 16 bases lying between them. Germline lookup yields CDR1 ENHRY and CDR2 SYGVKD. The CDR3 bases are TGTGCCATCAGCGAAGCCTGGACCAGGAATGAGCAGTTCTTC. Encoded protein: CAISEAWTRNEQFF.

The CDR3 loop reads CASSLDYGTSTDTQYF. In DNA, the CDR3 is TGTGCCAGCAGCTTAGATTACGGAACTAGCACAGATACGCAGTATTTT. The rearrangement joins TRBV7-6 to TRBJ2-3; D is unresolved. From germline, CDR1 is SGHVS and CDR2 FNYEAQ. This CDR3 spans 16 amino acids. V lost 1 base to trimming and J lost 0 bases, with 11 bases between them.

The chain is built from TRBV12-5 and TRBJ1-3; D uncertain. Trimming took 2 bases from V and 4 from J, leaving 6 bases between them. In germline, CDR1 is LGHNT, CDR2 FRNRAP. The CDR3 loop spans 13 amino acids. The CDR3 region has the DNA TGTGCTAGTGGTTTGCGAGGGGGAAACACCATATATTTT. This codes for CASGLRGGNTIYF. The full variable domain, completed using reference TRBV12-5 and TRBJ1-3, is DARVTQTPRHKVTEMGQEVTMRCQPILGHNTVFWYRQTMMQGLELLAYFRNRAPLDDSGMPKDRFSAEMPDATLATLKIQPSEPRDSAVYFCASGLRGGNTIYFGEGSWLTVV.

The rearrangement links TRBV5-5 to TRBJ2-3, with D unresolved. This CDR3 region has 14 residues. Germline values: CDR1 SGHKS, CDR2 YYEKEE (reference sequence). Trimming left V 0 bases short and J 2 bases short, with 7 bases between. CDR3 bases: TGTGCCAGCAGCTTGGTCCTAAACACAGATACGCAGTATTTT. It yields the protein CASSLVLNTDTQYF. Together with reference TRBV5-5 and TRBJ2-3, the CDR3 gives the full variable domain: DAGVTQSPTHLIKTRGQQVTLRCSPISGHKSVSWYQQVLGQGPQFIFQYYEKEERGRGNFPDRFSARQFPNYSSELNVNALLLGDSALYLCASSLVLNTDTQYFGPGTRLTVL.

This chain links TRBV5-1 with TRBJ1-2; 8 bases align to TRBD1. CDR3 length: 14 residues. V lost 3 bases, J lost 6 bases, and 7 bases stayed unmatched. Looked up from germline, CDR1 is SGHRS and CDR2 is YFSETQ. The CDR3 nucleotides read TGCGCCAGCAGCTGGCAGGGGGCGCGGAATGGCTACACCTTC. Residues: CASSWQGARNGYTF.

CDR3 nucleotides: TGTGCCAGCAGTCCGATGGGACAGGGGGCCAGTGGCTACACCTTC. Encoded protein: CASSPMGQGASGYTF. The gene calls are TRBV6-5 and TRBJ1-2, with 12 bases fitting TRBD1. With V trimmed by 5 bases and J by 7 bases, 8 bases remained unmatched. The CDR3 extends over 15 amino acids. The germline CDR1 and CDR2 sequences are MNHEY and SVGAGI.

Only one count was recorded for this clone. The CDR3 spells CASSRKGTWARTEAFF. For the CDR3, the DNA is TGCGCCAGCAGTCGAAAGGGGACATGGGCCCGCACTGAAGCTTTCTTT. This rearrangement joins TRBV23-1 to TRBJ1-1; weak D call: TRBD1 (6 bases). TRBV23-1 is an ORF, with its function uncertain. Trimming shortened V by 4 bases and J by 4 bases, and 19 bases separated the two germline ends. This CDR3 contains 16 residues.

Worth noting for this clone: The identical CDR3 is also encoded by other nucleotide sequences in the sample. V usage is TRBV18 and J usage is TRBJ2-7; D call uncertain. V gave up 3 bases and J gave up 4 bases, with 4 bases separating them. The germline CDR1 and CDR2 sequences are KGHSH and LQKENI. The CDR3 length is 11 residues. CDR3: CASSPLYEQYF. For the CDR3, the DNA is TGTGCCAGCTCACCTTTATACGAGCAGTACTTC.

This sequence joins TRBV6-2 or TRBV6-3 and TRBJ2-5, with 7 bases matching TRBD1. Germline V gene data show CDR1 as MNHEY and CDR2 as SVGEGT. J gave up 1 base and V 4 bases, and 3 bases lay outside the gene matches. The CDR3 is 14 amino acids. This chain's CDR3 is CASSSGQSQETQYF. Written as DNA, the CDR3 is TGTGCCAGCAGTTCGGGACAGTCCCAAGAGACCCAGTACTTC.

As to this clone: The same CDR3 can be traced to other DNA sequences in this sample. The chain couples TRBV7-2 to TRBJ2-7; D is possibly TRBD1 (5 bases). V lost 1 base and J lost 4, with 8 bases in between. The germline V gene encodes CDR1 SGHTA and CDR2 FQGNSA. This CDR3 region has 13 residues. The CDR3 here is CASSLDRQYEQYF. For the CDR3, the DNA is TGTGCCAGCAGCTTAGACCGACAGTACGAGCAGTACTTC.

The chain has TRBV5-1 and TRBJ2-1; tentatively, D is TRBD1 (5 bases). This CDR3 comprises 14 residues. The germline V gene encodes CDR1 SGHRS and CDR2 YFSETQ. V was shortened by 2 bases and J by 4 bases, with 10 bases between the two germline ends. The CDR3 loop reads CASSFRGLYNEQFF. The CDR3 nucleotides are TGCGCCAGCAGCTTTAGGGGATTGTACAATGAGCAGTTCTTC.

The chain joins TRBV19 to TRBJ1-1; 7 bases are a match to TRBD1. The CDR3 runs 14 residues. Trimming at V came to 6 bases and at J to 0 bases, leaving 4 bases not matched to a gene. CDR1 LNHDA and CDR2 SQIVND come from the germline V gene (reference sequence). This chain's CDR3 is CASRLTGMNTEAFF. CDR3 DNA: TGTGCCAGTAGGCTGACAGGGATGAACACTGAAGCTTTCTTT.

The V call is TRBV5-6, the J call TRBJ1-2; possibly TRBD1 for D (5 bases). The CDR3 spans 12 residues. Germline CDR1 reads SGHDT; CDR2 reads YYEEEE. V dropped 6 bases and J dropped 4 bases, with 10 bases sitting between them. The CDR3 sequence: CASTSGGYGYTF. The CDR3 nucleotides read TGTGCCAGCACCTCCGGGGGCTATGGCTACACCTTC.

The chain couples TRBV3-1 (or the pseudogene TRBV3-2) to TRBJ2-7; D ambiguous. V lost 3 bases and J 2 bases, leaving 5 bases between the germline ends. Germline assignment: CDR1 LGHDT and CDR2 YNNKEL (reference sequence). This CDR3 comprises 12 residues. CDR3 sequence reads: CASSQETYEQYF. The CDR3 nucleotides read TGTGCCAGCAGCCAGGAGACCTACGAGCAGTACTTC.

Remarks on this clone: The junction departs from germline at one end; a sequencing error may be responsible. The chain carries TRBV4-1 and TRBJ2-7, with 7 bases lining up with TRBD2. The CDR3 is 20 amino acids. Germline V lookup: CDR1 MGHRA, CDR2 YSYEKL. The CDR3 sequence: CAGSQASPTRGGAHDVEQYF. CDR3 sequence (DNA): TGCGCCGGCAGCCAAGCGTCACCCACCCGGGGAGGGGCGCATGATGTCGAGCAGTACTTC.

This chain uses TRBV3-1 (or the pseudogene TRBV3-2) with TRBJ2-4; TRBD2 might be the D (6 bases). Trimming shortened V by 1 base and J by 4 bases, and 8 bases separated the two germline ends. Germline CDR1 reads LGHDT; CDR2 reads YNNKEL (reference sequence). The CDR3 runs 14 residues. The CDR3 coding sequence is TGTGCCAGCAGCCAAGGGCGGGGAAAAAACATTCAGTACTTC. It specifies CASSQGRGKNIQYF.

This clone was seen once. The CDR3 bases are TGTGCCAGCAGCCAAGGAGCGCGGGGGGGCCTCGGCGGGGAGCTGTTTTTT. It codes for CASSQGARGGLGGELFF. V usage is TRBV4-2 and J usage is TRBJ2-2; 9 bases match TRBD2. The V and J ends lost 1 base and 7 bases, in that order; junction bases with no gene match: 10. This CDR3 is 17 amino acids long. The germline V gene encodes CDR1 LGHNA and CDR2 YNFKEQ.

V usage is TRBV6-2 or TRBV6-3 and J usage is TRBJ2-7; 8 bases agree with TRBD2. The CDR3 length is 19 residues. CDR1 MNHEY and CDR2 SVGEGT come from the germline V gene. Trimming removed 4 bases from V and 5 bases from J; junction bases left unmatched: 22. The CDR3 region has the DNA TGTGCCAGCAGTTTGATTCCGGGACTAGGGGCGGGTTTCCGTGACGAGCAGTACTTC. Translating gives CASSLIPGLGAGFRDEQYF.

V usage is TRBV30 and J usage is TRBJ1-1; D gene ambiguous. Germline V gene sequence: CDR1 GTSNPN, CDR2 SVGIG (reference sequence). The CDR3 covers 13 residues. V lost 4 bases and J 2 bases, leaving 11 bases between the germline ends. As DNA, the CDR3 is TGTGCCTGGACTTTCGGGGTAAACACTGAAGCTTTCTTT. Encoded protein: CAWTFGVNTEAFF. The whole variable domain, remainder taken from reference TRBV30 and TRBJ1-1, is SQTIHQWPATLVQPVGSPLSLECTVEGTSNPNLYWYRQAAGRGLQLLFYSVGIGQISSEVPQNLSASRPQDRQFILSSKKLLLSDSGFYLCAWTFGVNTEAFFGQGTRLTVV.

The chain is built from TRBV12-3 or TRBV12-4 and TRBJ2-1, with 10 bases identical to TRBD2. The CDR3 is made up of 13 amino acids. The V and J ends lost 10 bases and 4 bases, in that order; junction bases with no gene match: 4. The CDR3, as DNA: TGTGCCATTGGACTAGCGGCTTACAATGAGCAGTTCTTC. It specifies CAIGLAAYNEQFF.

Turning to this clone: Other nucleotide sequences from this sample produce the same CDR3. This sequence joins TRBV9 and TRBJ2-5; the D gene is possibly TRBD2 (5 bases). Trimming stripped 0 bases from V and 0 bases from J, with 6 bases between. Germline V CDR1 and CDR2: SGDLS, YYNGEE. This CDR3 contains 14 residues. DNA of the CDR3: TGTGCCAGCAGCGTAGGCGGGTACCAAGAGACCCAGTACTTC. This translates into CASSVGGYQETQYF.

The rearrangement uses TRBV3-1 (or the pseudogene TRBV3-2) and TRBJ1-1; D gene uncertain. This CDR3 spans 17 amino acids. Germline loops: CDR1 LGHDT, CDR2 YNNKEL (reference sequence). V was trimmed by 1 base and J by 0 bases, leaving 15 bases between them. The CDR3 DNA follows: TGTGCCAGCAGCCAAGTGGGCGGTCGACGGGTGAACACTGAAGCTTTCTTT. It translates to CASSQVGGRRVNTEAFF.

This clone was detected only once. This sequence joins TRBV5-6 and TRBJ1-2, with D possibly being TRBD1 (5 bases). The CDR3 totals 13 residues. Per germline, CDR1 SGHDT and CDR2 YYEEEE. V was cut by 0 bases and J by 5 bases, with 8 bases left in between. In DNA form, the CDR3 reads TGTGCCAGCAGCTTGGAGGGGAAGTATGGCTACACCTTC. It translates to CASSLEGKYGYTF. The complete variable domain, with remaining parts taken from reference TRBV5-6 and TRBJ1-2, reads DAGVTQSPTHLIKTRGQQVTLRCSPKSGHDTVSWYQQALGQGPQFIFQYYEEEERQRGNFPDRFSGHQFPNYSSELNVNALLLGDSALYLCASSLEGKYGYTFGSGTRLTVV.

V gene TRBV27 combines with J gene TRBJ2-1; 13 positions match TRBD2. The CDR3 has 16 amino acids. J gave up 8 bases and V 5 bases, and 9 bases lay outside the gene matches. Germline CDR1 reads MNHEY; CDR2 reads SMNVEV (reference sequence). As DNA, the CDR3 is TGTGCCAGCAGTGAACGGACTAGCGGGGGCGGGGATGAGCAGTTCTTC. The encoded protein is CASSERTSGGGDEQFF.

V gene TRBV7-9 combines with J gene TRBJ1-1, with D possibly TRBD1 on 5 matching bases. The CDR3 runs 16 residues. Germline V lookup: CDR1 SEHNR, CDR2 FQNEAQ (reference sequence). Trimming pared 2 bases from V and 0 bases from J, leaving 13 bases between. CDR3 protein: CASSLWLTDMNTEAFF. DNA for the CDR3: TGTGCCAGCAGCTTATGGTTGACAGATATGAACACTGAAGCTTTCTTT.

The chain carries TRBV7-9 and TRBJ2-7, with TRBD1 matching 9 bases. The germline CDR1 and CDR2 sequences are SEHNR and FQNEAQ (reference sequence). With 5 bases clipped from V and 1 base from J, the junction kept 12 bases outside the gene matches. This CDR3 comprises 17 residues. This chain's CDR3 is CASSPKDGTGRSYEQYF. The CDR3 DNA reads TGTGCCAGCAGCCCTAAGGACGGGACAGGGAGGTCCTACGAGCAGTACTTC. Full variable domain (remainder filled in from reference TRBV7-9 and TRBJ2-7): DTGVSQNPRHKITKRGQNVTFRCDPISEHNRLYWYRQTLGQGPEFLTYFQNEAQLEKSRLLSDRFSAERPKGSFSTLEIQRTEQGDSAMYLCASSPKDGTGRSYEQYFGPGTRLTVT.

The genes are TRBV11-2 and TRBJ1-2, with D possibly TRBD1 on 5 matching bases. Germline V gene data show CDR1 as SGHAT and CDR2 as FQNNGV. The ends were cut back, 7 bases at V and 2 bases at J, with 14 bases in the middle. The CDR3 length is 14 residues. DNA of the CDR3: TGTGCCAGCACCCGTGGGGCGGGGAACTATGGCTACACCTTC. Its translation: CASTRGAGNYGYTF.

The chain has TRBV9 and TRBJ1-2; D is uncertain. V lost 2 bases to trimming and J lost 8 bases, with 13 bases between them. Germline-derived CDR1 and CDR2 are SGDLS and YYNGEE. This CDR3 contains 13 residues. The CDR3 region has the DNA TGTGCCAGCAGCGTCGACGGAACGCAGGGCTACACCTTC. Amino acids: CASSVDGTQGYTF.